This is a list of T cell receptor beta chains from one sample in a study of human T cells and chemical hapten exposure. TCRdb fed the RACE reads into MiXCR, producing one record per CDR3 protein. The sample records just over 90,000 distinct CDR3 sequences, roughly 8% being singletons. Material: whole blood. All receptors come from a female donor in good health. Some clones in this sample may be carry-over from other donors' samples. Both conserved end residues are part of each CDR3. A D gene is named only where the DNA matches it firmly. Clone size appears in some rows only: once, few, many, or a class for an expanded clone.

clone_size cdr3_length j_call d_call v_call cdr3_nt cdr3_aa
many 13 TRBJ1-2 TRBD1 TRBV29-1 TGCAGCGTCGGGGACGGACAGGGCTATGGCTACACCTTC CSVGDGQGYGYTF
. 12 TRBJ2-7 TRBD1 TRBV29-1 TGCAGCGTTACGGGACAGGGGTCCGAGCAGTACTTC CSVTGQGSEQYF
. 14 TRBJ2-3 . TRBV20-1 TGCAGTGCTCGTGGGGGGAGCCCCGCCGGGACGCAGTATTTT CSARGGSPAGTQYF
many 14 TRBJ2-7 TRBD1 TRBV29-1 TGCAGCGTTGGGACAGGGGGACAATCCTACGAGCAGTACTTC CSVGTGGQSYEQYF
. 16 TRBJ2-3 . TRBV9 TGTGCCAGCAGCCCAGATGGCGTATCTCCCACAGATACGCAGTATTTT CASSPDGVSPTDTQYF
. 15 TRBJ1-4 . TRBV7-8 TGTGCCAGCAGCCCCCTGACAGAGTACAATGAAAAACTGTTTTTT CASSPLTEYNEKLFF
. 13 TRBJ2-5 . TRBV5-1 TGCGCCAGCAGCCCGGGTGGTCAAGAGACCCAGTACTTC CASSPGGQETQYF
few 12 TRBJ2-7 . TRBV20-1 TGCAGTGCTAGAAGAGACGATTACGAGCAGTACTTC CSARRDDYEQYF
few 13 TRBJ1-1 . TRBV7-2 TGTGCCAGCAGCTTGAAGGGACACACTGAAGCTTTCTTT CASSLKGHTEAFF
many 15 TRBJ1-1 . TRBV6-1 TGTGCCAGCAGTCCCAGGAATAGGGAGAACACTGAAGCTTTCTTT CASSPRNRENTEAFF
many 13 TRBJ1-6 . TRBV6-1 TGTGCCAGCAGTGACTCTCAGAATTCACCCCTCCACTTT CASSDSQNSPLHF
. 14 TRBJ1-5 . TRBV10-2 TGCGCCAGCGGGGAGGGGAATAGCAATCAGCCCCAGCATTTT CASGEGNSNQPQHF
. 14 TRBJ2-7 . TRBV29-1 TGCAGCGCTGGGTTAGGGGGGAGCTCCTACGAGCAGTACTTC CSAGLGGSSYEQYF
many 16 TRBJ2-7 . TRBV20-1 TGCAGTGTCGGAACCGGGACTCGACCAATACCGGAAGAGCAGTACTTC CSVGTGTRPIPEEQYF
many 16 TRBJ2-3 TRBD2 TRBV4-3 TGCGCCAGCAGCCAAGGACTAGCGGACCGCACAGATACGCAGTATTTT CASSQGLADRTDTQYF
. 18 TRBJ2-6 TRBD2 TRBV6-2/TRBV6-3 TGTGCCAGCAGCCTGGGACTAGCGGCAAGCTCTGGGGCCAACGTCCTGACTTTC CASSLGLAASSGANVLTF
many 15 TRBJ2-7 . TRBV20-1 TGCAGTGCTAGAGTCCCGGCTACCCCATCCTACGAGCAGTACTTC CSARVPATPSYEQYF
few 14 TRBJ2-7 TRBD2 TRBV6-2/TRBV6-3 TGTGCCAGCAGCGGCCTAGCGGGAGCGTATGAGCAGTACTTC CASSGLAGAYEQYF
. 15 TRBJ2-6 TRBD1 TRBV30 TGTGCCTGGAGGAAACAGGGGTCGGGGGCCAACGTCCTGACTTTC CAWRKQGSGANVLTF
few 13 TRBJ2-3 . TRBV11-2 TGTGCCAGCAGCCCTCGACTCTGGGATACGCAGTATTTT CASSPRLWDTQYF
. 16 TRBJ1-2 . TRBV2 TGTGCCAGCAGTGATCGGGAAGACAGGATCGATAATGGCTACACCTTC CASSDREDRIDNGYTF
many 13 TRBJ2-1 . TRBV24-1 TGTGCCACCAGTGACACCCCCGGGAGTGAGCAGTTCTTC CATSDTPGSEQFF
. 17 TRBJ2-3 TRBD2 TRBV6-2/TRBV6-3 TGTGCCAGCAGTTCTGCTAGCGGGAGGACTAGCACAGATACGCAGTATTTT CASSSASGRTSTDTQYF
few 13 TRBJ2-5 . TRBV7-3 TGTGCCAGCAGCTTGAACGGAGGGGAGACCCAGTACTTC CASSLNGGETQYF
many 12 TRBJ2-2 . TRBV29-1 TGCAGCGTTCCGGGGAACACCGGGGAGCTGTTTTTT CSVPGNTGELFF